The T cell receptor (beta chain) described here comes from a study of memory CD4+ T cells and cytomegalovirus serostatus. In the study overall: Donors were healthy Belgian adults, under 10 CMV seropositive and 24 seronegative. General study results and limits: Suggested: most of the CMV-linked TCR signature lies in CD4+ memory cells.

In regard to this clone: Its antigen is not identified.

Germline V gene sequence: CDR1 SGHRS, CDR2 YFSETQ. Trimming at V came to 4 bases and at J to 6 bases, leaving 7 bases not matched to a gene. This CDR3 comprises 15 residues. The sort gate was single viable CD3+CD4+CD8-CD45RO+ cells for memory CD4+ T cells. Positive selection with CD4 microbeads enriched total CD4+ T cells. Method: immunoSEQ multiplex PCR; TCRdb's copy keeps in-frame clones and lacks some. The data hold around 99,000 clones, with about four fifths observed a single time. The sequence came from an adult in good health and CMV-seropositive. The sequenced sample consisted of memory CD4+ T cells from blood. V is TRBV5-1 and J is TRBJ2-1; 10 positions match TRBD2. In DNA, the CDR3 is TGCGCCAGCAGCCGGGGGCTAGCGGGGGTCAATGAGCAGTTCTTC. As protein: CASSRGLAGVNEQFF.